These 23 T cell receptor beta chains originate from one sample sequenced in a study of T cells after yellow fever vaccination. One entry per CDR3 protein, called by TCRdb with MiXCR from the 5' RACE reads. The sample lists some 200,000 distinct CDR3 sequences; approximately 11% were seen once. This sample comprised CD8+ T cells sorted from PBMCs, obtained 15 days after the yellow fever booster vaccination. Receptors were obtained from a man between 18 and 29 years old who received the YFV17D yellow fever vaccine.

This clonotype has more than one count but fewer than ten. V gene TRBV9 combines with J gene TRBJ2-7; 7 positions match TRBD1. Per germline, CDR1 SGDLS and CDR2 YYNGEE. CDR3 length: 16 residues. The ends lost 5 bases at V and 0 bases at J; junction bases unmatched: 11. The CDR3 reads CASSDTQGELSYEQYF. CDR3 DNA: TGTGCCAGCAGTGACACGCAGGGGGAACTCTCCTACGAGCAGTACTTC.

This clonotype has more than one count but fewer than ten. The chain links TRBV7-9 to TRBJ2-5; no firm D call. Looked up from germline, CDR1 is SEHNR and CDR2 is FQNEAQ (reference sequence). Trimming took off 4 bases at V and 7 bases at J, with 7 bases between the two ends. CDR3 length: 11 residues. CDR3 sequence: CASSWAGTQYF. CDR3 DNA sequence: TGTGCCAGCAGCTGGGCTGGGACCCAGTACTTC. Complete variable domain (other parts from reference TRBV7-9 and TRBJ2-5): DTGVSQNPRHKITKRGQNVTFRCDPISEHNRLYWYRQTLGQGPEFLTYFQNEAQLEKSRLLSDRFSAERPKGSFSTLEIQRTEQGDSAMYLCASSWAGTQYFGPGTRLLVL.

This chain connects TRBV4-3 to TRBJ2-5, with D possibly being TRBD1 or TRBD2 (6 bases each). This CDR3 comprises 15 residues. Looked up from germline, CDR1 is LGHNA and CDR2 is YSLEER. Trimming took 3 bases from V and 1 from J, leaving 12 bases between them. CDR3 region: CASSHGGGIQETQYF. As DNA, the CDR3 is TGCGCCAGCAGCCATGGAGGGGGGATCCAAGAGACCCAGTACTTC.

The chain employs TRBV11-2 and TRBJ2-7; either TRBD1 or TRBD2 may fit D (6 bases each). V shed 5 bases and J shed 3 bases, with 20 bases lying between them. Germline V gives CDR1 SGHAT, CDR2 FQNNGV. The CDR3 is made up of 16 amino acids. CDR3 in amino acids: CASSRGGHGGLYEQYV. In DNA form, the CDR3 reads TGTGCCAGCAGCCGAGGGGGACACGGGGGACTCTACGAGCAGTACGTC.

This clonotype showed up just a few times. This chain links TRBV5-1 with TRBJ2-3, with 7 bases matching TRBD2. Germline V CDR1 and CDR2: SGHRS, YFSETQ. There are 15 residues in the CDR3. V trimming: 2 bases; J trimming: 3 bases; junction bases outside the gene matches: 6. This CDR3 is CASSFLAAGTDTQYF. CDR3 nucleotides: TGCGCCAGCAGCTTTCTAGCGGCAGGGACAGATACGCAGTATTTT.

In this sample, this clonotype turned up a few times. The rearrangement links TRBV6-5 to TRBJ2-7; perhaps TRBD2 as D (5 bases). Trimming took off 5 bases at V and 7 bases at J, with 12 bases between the two ends. Germline assignment: CDR1 MNHEY and CDR2 SVGAGI. CDR3 size: 12 residues. The CDR3 is CASSTSTGEQYV. The CDR3 bases are TGTGCCAGCAGTACCAGTACGGGAGAGCAGTACGTC.

The genes are TRBV12-3 or TRBV12-4 and TRBJ1-2; no clear D. V shed 3 bases and J shed 3 bases, with 14 bases lying between them. The CDR3 runs 15 residues. The CDR3 DNA follows: TGTGCCAGCAGTTTCCAGGACCGGTTCCACTATGGCTACACCTTC. Translating it yields CASSFQDRFHYGYTF.

The CDR3 bases are TGCGCCAGCAGCCAAGGGGTGACAGATACGCAGTATTTT. It encodes CASSQGVTDTQYF. The chain joins TRBV4-1 to TRBJ2-3, with D hard to call. The CDR3 runs 13 residues. V was clipped by 1 base and J by 3 bases, with 5 bases between them. Germline CDR1 reads MGHRA; CDR2 reads YSYEKL.

This clonotype appeared a few times. The chain's CDR3 is CASSAGTTDLDTQYF. DNA for the CDR3: TGTGCCAGCAGTGCCGGGACCACCGACTTGGATACGCAGTATTTT. V and J are TRBV7-2 and TRBJ2-3; D assignment may be TRBD1 or TRBD2 (5 bases each). This CDR3 comprises 15 residues. V gave up 6 bases and J gave up 6 bases, with 19 bases separating them. Germline V lookup: CDR1 SGHTA, CDR2 FQGNSA. Supplemented by reference TRBV7-2 and TRBJ2-3, the full variable domain reads GAGVSQSPSNKVTEKGKDVELRCDPISGHTALYWYRQSLGQGLEFLIYFQGNSAPDKSGLPSDRFSAERTGGSVSTLTIQRTQQEDSAVYLCASSAGTTDLDTQYFGPGTRLTVL.

Only a few counts were recorded for this clonotype. V is TRBV7-2 and J is TRBJ2-3; possible D gene TRBD1, 6 bases. CDR1 is SGHTA, CDR2 FQGNSA, per germline. V lost 6 bases and J 7 bases, leaving 17 bases between the germline ends. This CDR3 comprises 14 residues. CDR3 bases: TGTGCCAGCAGGGGACACTTTCTGGCGTATACGCAGTATTTT. This sequence encodes CASRGHFLAYTQYF.

CDR3 nucleotides: TGTGCCAGCAGTTTAGAAGGGGGCGGTGGGGCCAACGTCCTGACTTTC. This gives the protein CASSLEGGGGANVLTF. The chain carries TRBV27 and TRBJ2-6, with TRBD1 matching 7 bases. V shed 2 bases, J shed 3 bases, and the junction held 4 bases outside the gene matches. Germline V gene data show CDR1 as MNHEY and CDR2 as SMNVEV (reference sequence). The CDR3 loop spans 16 amino acids.

This rearrangement joins TRBV10-3 to TRBJ1-1; maybe TRBD1 (6 bases). Trimming took off 10 bases at V and 1 base at J, with 10 bases between the two ends. Germline-derived CDR1 and CDR2 are ENHRY and SYGVKD. This CDR3 region has 12 residues. CDR3 in amino acids: CATMDRNTEAFF. The CDR3 region has the DNA TGTGCCACGATGGACAGGAACACTGAAGCTTTCTTT.

The rearrangement joins TRBV7-6 to TRBJ2-7; 9 bases map to TRBD1. Germline V lookup: CDR1 SGHVS, CDR2 FNYEAQ. Trimming at V came to 5 bases and at J to 7 bases, leaving 6 bases not matched to a gene. This CDR3 region has 13 residues. This CDR3 reads CASSTGQGKEQYF. The CDR3 bases are TGTGCCAGCAGCACGGGACAGGGAAAGGAGCAGTACTTC.

The chain couples TRBV5-1 to TRBJ1-2, with D tentatively TRBD1 (5 bases). The germline V and J ends were trimmed by 0 bases and 5 bases, with 11 bases remaining between them. Germline V gene sequence: CDR1 SGHRS, CDR2 YFSETQ. This CDR3 spans 14 amino acids. CDR3 region: CASSLASTVYGYTF. CDR3 coding DNA: TGCGCCAGCAGCTTGGCCTCGACAGTATATGGCTACACCTTC.

This clonotype was found a few times. The CDR3 sequence: CASSEWRVGNTGELFF. CDR3 bases: TGTGCCAGCAGTGAATGGAGAGTCGGTAACACCGGGGAGCTGTTTTTT. The chain recombines TRBV25-1 with TRBJ2-2; the D is unclear. This CDR3 is built from 16 residues. Trimming shortened V by 1 base and J by 2 bases, and 11 bases separated the two germline ends. Germline V gene lookup returns CDR1 MGHDK and CDR2 SYGVNS.

The chain links TRBV6-5 to TRBJ2-5, with 9 bases fitting TRBD2. CDR1 is MNHEY, CDR2 SVGAGI, per germline. Trimming cost V 5 bases and J 3 bases; bases outside gene matches: 10. The CDR3 consists of 16 residues. The CDR3 region has the DNA TGTGCCAGCAGTCCCTTCTTCAGCGGGGGGAAAGAGACCCAGTACTTC. Its translation: CASSPFFSGGKETQYF.

The chain carries TRBV7-9 and TRBJ1-5, with D possibly being TRBD1 (5 bases). Germline CDR1 reads SEHNR; CDR2 reads FQNEAQ (reference sequence). V was trimmed by 5 bases and J by 3 bases, leaving 11 bases between them. The CDR3 length is 14 residues. CDR3 nucleotide sequence: TGTGCCAGCAGCGTTGGGGCCCTCAATCAGCCCCAGCATTTT. This sequence encodes CASSVGALNQPQHF.

This chain links TRBV9 with TRBJ2-3, with D possibly TRBD2 on 6 matching bases. The V gene's germline CDR1 is SGDLS and CDR2 YYNGEE. With 3 bases removed from V and 2 bases from J, the gap between germline ends came to 22 bases. This CDR3 region has 18 residues. The DNA of the CDR3 is TGTGCCAGCAGCGCCTCGACCACAGCGGGCCGAACCACAGATACGCAGTATTTT. This codes for CASSASTTAGRTTDTQYF. The entire variable domain, with the rest obtained from reference TRBV9 and TRBJ2-3, is as follows: DSGVTQTPKHLITATGQRVTLRCSPRSGDLSVYWYQQSLDQGLQFLIQYYNGEERAKGNILERFSAQQFPDLHSELNLSSLELGDSALYFCASSASTTAGRTTDTQYFGPGTRLTVL.

V usage is TRBV2 and J usage is TRBJ2-7; 9 bases line up with TRBD2. The CDR3 runs to 12 residues. Germline CDR1 is SNHLY and CDR2 is FYNNEI. Trimming removed 7 bases from V and 6 bases from J; junction bases left unmatched: 4. The CDR3 region has the DNA TGTGCCAGCAATGGCGGGGGGGTCGAGCAGTACTTC. Its translation is CASNGGGVEQYF.

The rearrangement uses TRBV3-1 and TRBJ1-6; maybe TRBD1 (6 bases). The CDR3 spans 16 residues. Germline V gene data show CDR1 as LGHDT and CDR2 as YNNKEL (reference sequence). Trimming left V 4 bases short and J 5 bases short, with 15 bases between. CDR3 amino acids: CASSPSQGPHNSPLHF. The CDR3 coding sequence is TGTGCCAGCAGCCCTAGCCAGGGGCCACATAATTCACCCCTCCACTTT. The full variable domain, in which reference TRBV3-1 and TRBJ1-6 provide the parts outside the CDR3, is DTAVSQTPKYLVTQMGNDKSIKCEQNLGHDTMYWYKQDSKKFLKIMFSYNNKELIINETVPNRFSPKSPDKAHLNLHINSLELGDSAVYFCASSPSQGPHNSPLHFGNGTRLTVT.

The chain is built from TRBV29-1 and TRBJ2-3; no clear D gene. The CDR3 runs to 14 residues. Deletions cut 6 bases from V and 5 bases from J, with 18 bases between. From germline, CDR1 is SQVTM and CDR2 ANQGSEA. The CDR3 loop reads CSVALSVDGDTQYF. CDR3 coding DNA: TGCAGCGTCGCCCTCTCTGTGGACGGAGATACGCAGTATTTT.

This clonotype was detected a few times. V is TRBV10-3 and J is TRBJ1-2; no clear D. Germline V gene lookup returns CDR1 ENHRY and CDR2 SYGVKD. V was shortened by 3 bases and J by 4 bases, with 18 bases between the two germline ends. The CDR3 covers 16 residues. The CDR3 DNA reads TGTGCCATCAGTGAACGAAGCGAAGGGCAGGCCTATGGCTACACCTTC. It specifies CAISERSEGQAYGYTF.

This clonotype was detected only a few times. The chain links TRBV24-1 to TRBJ2-1, with no clear D. The germline V and J ends were trimmed by 5 bases and 4 bases, with 11 bases remaining between them. CDR1 is KGHDR, CDR2 SFDVKD, per germline. This CDR3 spans 14 amino acids. The CDR3 reads CATSVSDGYNEQFF. The CDR3 DNA reads as TGTGCCACCAGTGTTAGTGACGGATACAATGAGCAGTTCTTC.